This TCR beta chain was found in a study of T cells in localized non-small cell lung cancer. Study conclusions and caveats: Median approximately 58 top-100 tumor clones were shared with paired adjacent lung.

Note on this clone: Its matching antigen is unknown.

Measured with immunoSEQ multiplex PCR; TCRdb has only the in-frame clones, and not every one. The profile shows 30,000 to 45,000 clones, 88% of them singletons. Germline loops: CDR1 PRHDT, CDR2 FYEKMQ (reference sequence). The CDR3 has 17 amino acids. V lost 0 bases, J lost 3 bases, and 7 bases stayed unmatched. This sequence originates from a woman aged 40-69 years with stage I lung adenocarcinoma. The sequencing used peripheral blood, collected before any cancer treatment. The J gene is TRBJ2-7, the V gene TRBV13; 11 bases fit TRBD2. DNA for the CDR3: TGTGCCAGCAGCTTAGGAATACTAGCGGGAGAGATCTACGAGCAGTACTTC. It yields the protein CASSLGILAGEIYEQYF.